The 14 T cell receptor beta chains below all came from one sample that was sequenced in a study of blood T cell repertoires in COVID-19. Produced via immunoSEQ multiplex PCR; TCRdb's table is partial and in-frame only. The sample contains 85,000 to 90,000 clones, 85% to 95% of which appear only once. Sequencing used peripheral blood. The receptors shown here come from a human donor with active COVID-19. The donor label of this sample is uncertain.

The chain has TRBV29-1 and TRBJ2-2; D is perhaps TRBD1 (6 bases). Germline V gene lookup returns CDR1 SQVTM and CDR2 ANQGSEA. The CDR3 runs to 15 residues. V was clipped by 0 bases and J by 4 bases, with 12 bases between them. The CDR3, as DNA: TGCAGCGTTGAAGATCCAACAGGGTCCACCGGGGAGCTGTTTTTT. Translated: CSVEDPTGSTGELFF.

V and J are TRBV12-3 or TRBV12-4 and TRBJ2-7; 9 positions agree with TRBD2. The CDR3 is 13 residues long. The V and J ends lost 8 bases and 5 bases, in that order; junction bases with no gene match: 7. The CDR3 region has the DNA TGTGCCAGCCGGAGTGAGCGGGGGGACGAGCAGTACTTC. This translates into CASRSERGDEQYF.

This chain uses TRBV7-2 with TRBJ2-2; 8 bases are shared with TRBD2. After removal of 4 bases from V and 7 bases from J, the junction contained 11 bases not matched to a gene. CDR1 and CDR2 (germline): SGHTA, FQGNSA. CDR3 size: 16 residues. The CDR3 is CASSSNAGGAFGELFF. The CDR3, as DNA: TGTGCCAGCAGCTCAAACGCGGGGGGCGCTTTCGGGGAGCTGTTTTTT. Full variable domain (rest looked up from reference TRBV7-2 and TRBJ2-2): GAGVSQSPSNKVTEKGKDVELRCDPISGHTALYWYRQSLGQGLEFLIYFQGNSAPDKSGLPSDRFSAERTGGSVSTLTIQRTQQEDSAVYLCASSSNAGGAFGELFFGEGSRLTVL.

The V gene is TRBV7-6, the J gene TRBJ2-7, with TRBD1 matching over 8 bases. V lost 4 bases, J lost 5 bases, and 4 bases stayed unmatched. The CDR3 is 13 residues long. CDR1 is SGHVS and CDR2 is FNYEAQ in the germline V gene. DNA of the CDR3: TGTGCCAGCAGCTCCGGACAGGGAGACGAGCAGTACTTC. Translation gives CASSSGQGDEQYF.

The V call is TRBV27, the J call TRBJ1-2, with 7 bases matching TRBD1. This CDR3 contains 14 residues. The V gene end was trimmed by 3 bases and the J gene end by 3 bases; junction bases not matched to a gene: 4. CDR1 is MNHEY, CDR2 SMNVEV, per germline (reference sequence). The CDR3 bases are TGTGCCAGCAGTTTCTTCGACAGGGACTATGGCTACACCTTC. Its translation: CASSFFDRDYGYTF.

This rearrangement joins TRBV4-1 to TRBJ2-1; no clear D. Trimming shortened V by 2 bases and J by 0 bases, and 14 bases separated the two germline ends. The CDR3 consists of 17 residues. The germline V gene has CDR1 MGHRA and CDR2 YSYEKL. The CDR3 nucleotides read TGCGCCAGCAGCCAACTACGGAGCCCCAGCTCCTACAATGAGCAGTTCTTC. This translates into CASSQLRSPSSYNEQFF.

The chain uses TRBV5-4 and TRBJ2-1; 10 bases match TRBD2. Trimming cost V 0 bases and J 5 bases; bases outside gene matches: 8. This CDR3 region has 17 residues. From germline, CDR1 is SGHNT and CDR2 YYREEE (reference sequence). The CDR3 loop reads CASSLAGKRGGHNEQFF. CDR3 in DNA: TGTGCCAGCAGCTTGGCCGGGAAGCGGGGGGGTCACAATGAGCAGTTCTTC.

The gene calls are TRBV6-1 and TRBJ2-7; 7 bases agree with TRBD1. Germline CDR1 is MNHNS and CDR2 is SASEGT. The CDR3 spans 15 residues. The trim removed 2 bases at V and 2 bases at J, leaving 6 bases unmatched. The CDR3 nucleotides read TGTGCCAGCAGTGAATGGAACAGGGGACCCTACGAGCAGTACTTC. It is translated as CASSEWNRGPYEQYF.

The CDR3 nucleotides are TGCGCCAGCAGCTTTACAGACCAGTATAATTCACCCCTCCACTTT. Its translation is CASSFTDQYNSPLHF. The chain uses TRBV5-1 and TRBJ1-6, with D unresolved. The CDR3 is 15 amino acids. V lost 2 bases and J lost 4, with 10 bases in between. CDR1 SGHRS and CDR2 YFSETQ come from the germline V gene.

The V call is TRBV30, the J call TRBJ2-1, with 7 bases identical to TRBD2. The CDR3 contains 16 residues. Germline V CDR1 and CDR2: GTSNPN, SVGIG (reference sequence). J lost 3 bases, V lost 1 base, and 9 bases had no gene match. The CDR3 sequence is CAWSAHCGGGYNEQFF. The CDR3 DNA reads TGTGCCTGGAGTGCCCACTGCGGCGGGGGCTACAATGAGCAGTTCTTC.

This chain links TRBV27 with TRBJ1-4; D is unresolved. Germline lookup yields CDR1 MNHEY and CDR2 SMNVEV (reference sequence). V dropped 0 bases and J dropped 4 bases, with 9 bases sitting between them. The CDR3 is 15 residues long. The CDR3: CASSLSPGHNEKLFF. CDR3 DNA: TGTGCCAGCAGTTTATCGCCAGGCCATAATGAAAAACTGTTTTTT. Full variable domain (rest looked up from reference TRBV27 and TRBJ1-4): EAQVTQNPRYLITVTGKKLTVTCSQNMNHEYMSWYRQDPGLGLRQIYYSMNVEVTDKGDVPEGYKVSRKEKRNFPLILESPSPNQTSLYFCASSLSPGHNEKLFFGSGTQLSVL.

The gene calls are TRBV28 and TRBJ1-1, with 9 positions matching TRBD1. Germline CDR1 MDHEN, CDR2 SYDVKM. The CDR3 has 17 residues. Trimming at V came to 7 bases and at J to 1 base, leaving 13 bases not matched to a gene. CDR3 residues: CASTEDRGRFPNTEAFF. DNA for the CDR3: TGTGCCAGCACCGAGGACAGGGGCCGTTTTCCGAACACTGAAGCTTTCTTT.

The V call is TRBV3-1 (or the pseudogene TRBV3-2), the J call TRBJ2-7, with D uncertain. Germline V gene lookup returns CDR1 LGHDT and CDR2 YNNKEL (reference sequence). The CDR3 has 14 amino acids. Between the trimmed V and J ends, which lost 1 base and 2 bases, there was a span of 9 bases. The CDR3 sequence: CASSQVVQTYEQYF. The CDR3 DNA reads as TGTGCCAGCAGCCAAGTTGTACAGACCTACGAGCAGTACTTC.

The V and J genes are TRBV7-9 and TRBJ1-2; 7 bases match TRBD1. CDR3 length: 15 residues. CDR1 and CDR2 (germline): SEHNR, FQNEAQ (reference sequence). V trimming: 3 bases; J trimming: 4 bases; junction bases outside the gene matches: 8. The CDR3 sequence is CASSFSRQGLYGYTF. The DNA for the CDR3 is TGTGCCAGCAGCTTCAGCCGACAGGGTCTCTATGGCTACACCTTC.